A single count supports the clone carrying this T cell receptor beta chain. The sample comes from a study of blood T cell repertoires in COVID-19. Measured with immunoSEQ multiplex PCR; TCRdb has only the in-frame clones, and not every one. Of about 48,000 clones detected, over 70% appear once; the ten largest clones hold roughly 50%. Sequenced: peripheral blood. The receptor was isolated from a man between 65 and 85 years old with acute or convalescent COVID-19.

The CDR3 DNA reads as TGTGCCAGCAGCTTAGATCATACCGGGGAGCTGTTTTTT. This encodes CASSLDHTGELFF. The chain joins TRBV11-2 to TRBJ2-2; D gene uncertain. This CDR3 contains 13 residues. V was shortened by 0 bases and J by 5 bases, with 4 bases between the two germline ends. CDR1 is SGHAT, CDR2 FQNNGV, per germline.